Each of the 30 T cell receptor beta chains below was sequenced from the same sample in a study of shared clonotypes between healthy human individuals. Sequenced by immunoSEQ multiplex PCR; TCRdb stores in-frame clones only, minus some. The sample carries more than 900,000 clones, around 82% recorded once. The sequencing input was memory CD4+ T cells from PBMCs. Subset denoted: CD45RA-negative fraction. These TCRs come from a man aged 18 to 30 in good health. Some clones in this sample may be carry-over from other donors' samples.

In the case of this clone: Other DNA sequences in the same sample also yield this CDR3. This chain connects TRBV28 to TRBJ2-7, with D maybe TRBD1 (5 bases). Germline CDR1 reads MDHEN; CDR2 reads SYDVKM. V lost 2 bases, J lost 3 bases, and 8 bases lay in between. The CDR3 loop spans 13 amino acids. The CDR3 region is CASSLAGNYEQYF. The CDR3 bases are TGTGCCAGCAGTTTAGCAGGGAACTACGAGCAGTACTTC.

The J gene is TRBJ2-5, the V gene TRBV7-9; TRBD2 matches at 7 bases. CDR1 is SEHNR, CDR2 FQNEAQ, per germline (reference sequence). The V and J ends lost 5 bases and 5 bases, in that order; junction bases with no gene match: 8. This CDR3 has 14 amino acids. CDR3 in amino acids: CASSVRDYEETQYF. The CDR3 coding sequence is TGTGCCAGCAGCGTCCGGGACTATGAGGAGACCCAGTACTTC.

The V call is TRBV14, the J call TRBJ2-1, with D maybe TRBD1 (6 bases). CDR1 and CDR2 (germline): SGHDN, FVKESK. Trimming shortened V by 1 base and J by 9 bases, and 7 bases separated the two germline ends. The length of the CDR3 is 12 residues. This CDR3 reads CASSQGGGEQFF. DNA of the CDR3: TGTGCCAGCAGCCAAGGAGGGGGTGAGCAGTTCTTC.

For this clone: The same CDR3 arises from other DNA sequences in this sample as well. The chain couples TRBV5-1 to TRBJ2-2, with 10 bases aligning to TRBD2. Per the germline V gene, CDR1 is SGHRS and CDR2 is YFSETQ. Trimming took 2 bases from V and 2 from J; bases not matched to a gene: 3. The CDR3 runs to 16 residues. The CDR3 nucleotides read TGCGCCAGCAGCTTCTTAGCGGGAGGCAACACCGGGGAGCTGTTTTTT. Amino acids: CASSFLAGGNTGELFF.

V is TRBV5-1 and J is TRBJ2-7; TRBD2 aligns across 8 bases. Germline lookup yields CDR1 SGHRS and CDR2 YFSETQ. V lost 2 bases, J lost 1 base, and 8 bases stayed unmatched. The CDR3 length is 16 residues. CDR3 in amino acids: CASSFAVLAESYEQYF. CDR3 in DNA: TGCGCCAGCAGCTTTGCCGTACTAGCGGAATCCTACGAGCAGTACTTC.

The chain combines TRBV4-2 with TRBJ2-2; D remains unclear. This CDR3 is 16 amino acids long. Germline V gene lookup returns CDR1 LGHNA and CDR2 YNFKEQ. V lost 4 bases to trimming and J lost 7 bases, with 19 bases between them. The CDR3 nucleotides read TGTGCCAGCAGCCCGTCCTCTGCTCCTTCGGGCGGGGAGCTGTTTTTT. Translating it yields CASSPSSAPSGGELFF.

Comments on this clone: A far larger clone lies a single base away; this is likely a read error. The CDR3 sequence is CSGTKGTGYGYTF. The CDR3 nucleotides are TGCAGCGGTACAAAGGGCACCGGCTATGGCTACACCTTC. The J gene is TRBJ1-2, the V gene TRBV29-1, with D unclear. Looked up from germline, CDR1 is SQVTM and CDR2 is ANQGSEA. The V end was cut by 7 bases, the J end by 4 bases, with 16 bases between. The CDR3 spans 13 residues.

The rearrangement links TRBV27 to TRBJ2-1, with D hard to call. The length of the CDR3 is 11 residues. Trimming stripped 7 bases from V and 10 bases from J, with 11 bases between. CDR1 is MNHEY and CDR2 is SMNVEV in the germline V gene (reference sequence). The CDR3 spells CASKGRYEQFF. CDR3 bases: TGTGCCAGCAAGGGTCGATACGAGCAGTTCTTC.

The J gene is TRBJ2-3, the V gene TRBV11-1, with 7 positions matching TRBD2. Germline-derived CDR1 and CDR2 are SGHAT and FQDESV (reference sequence). The CDR3 is 13 residues long. The V gene end was trimmed by 2 bases and the J gene end by 6 bases; junction bases not matched to a gene: 2. DNA for the CDR3: TGTGCCAGCAGCTTAAGGGGAGGGGATACGCAGTATTTT. Encoded protein: CASSLRGGDTQYF.

The V gene is TRBV10-1, the J gene TRBJ1-2; D is perhaps TRBD1 (6 bases). Germline CDR1 WNHNN, CDR2 SYGVQD (reference sequence). Trimming removed 6 bases from V and 2 bases from J, with 10 bases in between. This CDR3 has 13 amino acids. The chain's CDR3 is CASSPQGNYGYTF. CDR3 in DNA: TGCGCCAGCAGCCCCCAGGGGAACTATGGCTACACCTTC.

CDR3 coding DNA: TGTGCCAGCAGCTTGCAGGGTTCTGGAAACACCATATATTTT. The encoded protein is CASSLQGSGNTIYF. The chain employs TRBV5-6 and TRBJ1-3; TRBD1 is a possible D gene (5 bases). Trimming pared 1 base from V and 1 base from J, leaving 6 bases between. Per germline, CDR1 SGHDT and CDR2 YYEEEE. The CDR3 contains 14 residues. Drawing the rest from reference TRBV5-6 and TRBJ1-3, the complete variable domain is DAGVTQSPTHLIKTRGQQVTLRCSPKSGHDTVSWYQQALGQGPQFIFQYYEEEERQRGNFPDRFSGHQFPNYSSELNVNALLLGDSALYLCASSLQGSGNTIYFGEGSWLTVV.

V usage is TRBV7-2 and J usage is TRBJ1-2; D possibly corresponds to TRBD1 (6 bases). The CDR3 runs 16 residues. The V gene lost 1 base and the J gene lost 5 bases, with 17 bases spanning the gap. Germline V lookup: CDR1 SGHTA, CDR2 FQGNSA. In DNA, the CDR3 is TGTGCCAGCAGCTTAGGACAGGTTGGAGGAGGGTATGGCTACACCTTC. Translated: CASSLGQVGGGYGYTF.

V usage is TRBV14 and J usage is TRBJ2-1, with TRBD1 matching over 8 bases. CDR1 and CDR2 (germline): SGHDN, FVKESK. The CDR3 spans 16 residues. After removal of 4 bases from V and 0 bases from J, the junction contained 5 bases not matched to a gene. CDR3 bases: TGTGCCAGCAGCCGGGGACAGGTGAGCTCCTACAATGAGCAGTTCTTC. It codes for CASSRGQVSSYNEQFF.

The CDR3 loop reads CASSSAVTRDTQYF. Written as DNA, the CDR3 is TGTGCCAGCAGTTCGGCCGTGACAAGAGATACGCAGTATTTT. The J gene is TRBJ2-3, the V gene TRBV28; no clear D gene. Deletions cut 4 bases from V and 5 bases from J, with 13 bases between. This CDR3 has 14 amino acids. Germline V gives CDR1 MDHEN, CDR2 SYDVKM.

The chain uses TRBV5-1 and TRBJ2-7; D perhaps matches TRBD1 (7 bases). V was cut by 3 bases and J by 6 bases, with 13 bases left in between. The CDR3 is 13 residues long. CDR1 is SGHRS, CDR2 YFSETQ, per germline. The CDR3 nucleotides read TGCGCCAGCAGCTATCCAGGGGGGCGCGAGCAGTACTTC. This sequence encodes CASSYPGGREQYF. The whole variable domain, filled in from reference TRBV5-1 and TRBJ2-7, reads KAGVTQTPRYLIKTRGQQVTLSCSPISGHRSVSWYQQTPGQGLQFLFEYFSETQRNKGNFPGRFSGRQFSNSRSEMNVSTLELGDSALYLCASSYPGGREQYFGPGTRLTVT.

The chain joins TRBV6-6 to TRBJ1-3; D call uncertain. The V gene lost 2 bases and the J gene lost 8 bases, with 10 bases spanning the gap. Germline lookup yields CDR1 MNHNY and CDR2 SVGAGI (reference sequence). The CDR3 runs 13 residues. The CDR3, as DNA: TGTGCCAGCAGTTACGGGGTAATAGACACCATATATTTT. Translation: CASSYGVIDTIYF.

The genes are TRBV7-9 and TRBJ2-7, with D possibly being TRBD2 (7 bases). This CDR3 has 15 residues. Looked up from germline, CDR1 is SEHNR and CDR2 is FQNEAQ (reference sequence). The V end lost 4 bases, the J end lost 4 bases, and 17 bases lay between the germline ends. For the CDR3, the DNA is TGTGCCAGCAGCTCCGGGGGGCAGGGCTGGTACGAGCAGTACTTC. Residues: CASSSGGQGWYEQYF.

The chain joins TRBV28 to TRBJ1-5; a possible D gene is TRBD1 (6 bases). There are 13 residues in the CDR3. The ends were cut back, 9 bases at V and 6 bases at J, with 15 bases in the middle. Germline V lookup: CDR1 MDHEN, CDR2 SYDVKM. CDR3 protein: CASYRDRRQPQHF. CDR3 DNA: TGTGCCAGTTACAGGGATCGCCGTCAGCCCCAGCATTTT.

This clone appeared a single time. This chain joins TRBV28 and TRBJ1-2; TRBD1 might be the D (5 bases). The germline V gene encodes CDR1 MDHEN and CDR2 SYDVKM. This CDR3 has 12 amino acids. V was clipped by 7 bases and J by 6 bases, with 12 bases between them. The CDR3 DNA reads as TGTGCCAGCAAGTTGGGGGTCGATGGCTACACCTTC. Its translation: CASKLGVDGYTF.

As for this clone: This sample includes further DNA sequences coding for the same CDR3. The V gene is TRBV7-9, the J gene TRBJ1-5, with D unclear. The CDR3 contains 13 residues. Germline CDR1 is SEHNR and CDR2 is FQNEAQ (reference sequence). Trimming stripped 1 base from V and 4 bases from J, with 5 bases between. The CDR3 protein is CASSLDGNQPQHF. Here the CDR3 DNA reads TGTGCCAGCAGCTTAGACGGGAATCAGCCCCAGCATTTT.

J is TRBJ2-6 and V is TRBV29-1, with D unclear. CDR1 is SQVTM, CDR2 ANQGSEA, per germline. The germline V and J ends were trimmed by 6 bases and 0 bases, with 9 bases remaining between them. This CDR3 is built from 14 residues. In DNA, the CDR3 is TGCAGCGTAGGAATGAGCTCTGGGGCCAACGTCCTGACTTTC. Translated, it gives CSVGMSSGANVLTF. Filled out from reference TRBV29-1 and TRBJ2-6, the complete variable domain reads SAVISQKPSRDICQRGTSLTIQCQVDSQVTMMFWYRQQPGQSLTLIATANQGSEATYESGFVIDKFPISRPNLTFSTLTVSNMSPEDSSIYLCSVGMSSGANVLTFGAGSRLTVL.

The chain recombines TRBV7-2 with TRBJ2-1; 9 positions agree with TRBD1. The CDR3 runs to 15 residues. CDR1 SGHTA and CDR2 FQGNSA come from the germline V gene. V was pared by 6 bases and J by 4 bases, with 7 bases of the junction left unmatched. The chain's CDR3 is CASSSYRGLYNEQFF. The DNA for the CDR3 is TGTGCCAGCAGTTCCTACAGGGGGCTTTACAATGAGCAGTTCTTC.

The V and J genes are TRBV28 and TRBJ2-7; 8 bases are shared with TRBD1. J was trimmed by 4 bases and V by 6 bases; bases with no gene match: 20. Germline V gene sequence: CDR1 MDHEN, CDR2 SYDVKM. The CDR3 contains 18 residues. Here the CDR3 DNA reads TGTGCCAGCAGGCTTTTACCCGGACAGGGCGGTGTTAGGTACGAGCAGTACTTC. This sequence encodes CASRLLPGQGGVRYEQYF.

This clone was observed a handful of times. This chain links TRBV6-4 with TRBJ1-5; the D gene is possibly TRBD1 (5 bases). The germline CDR1 and CDR2 sequences are MRHNA and SNTAGT. The CDR3 sequence is 13 residues long. Trimming shortened V by 5 bases and J by 5 bases, and 10 bases separated the two germline ends. This CDR3 is CASSPIRDQPQHF. The DNA for the CDR3 is TGTGCCAGCAGTCCAATCAGGGATCAGCCCCAGCATTTT.

This clone occurred once. The chain employs TRBV28 and TRBJ1-1; the match to TRBD1 covers 7 bases. The CDR3 is 14 amino acids. Unmatched junction bases numbered 6, after V lost 3 bases and J lost 5 bases. Germline V gene lookup returns CDR1 MDHEN and CDR2 SYDVKM. In DNA form, the CDR3 reads TGTGCCAGCAGTTTGCTCCGGGACAGTACTGAAGCTTTCTTT. Encoded protein: CASSLLRDSTEAFF.

The rearrangement uses TRBV6-1 and TRBJ2-7; D is perhaps TRBD2 (8 bases). The CDR3 extends over 14 amino acids. Trimming removed 8 bases at V and 6 bases at J, with 20 bases between. The germline CDR1 and CDR2 sequences are MNHNS and SASEGT. The CDR3 coding sequence is TGTGCCAGCGTCAGGACAGGTAGCGGGGTCGAGCAGTACTTC. Amino acid sequence: CASVRTGSGVEQYF.

This chain links TRBV11-2 with TRBJ2-2; 9 bases align to TRBD2. The CDR3 spans 16 residues. Germline V CDR1 and CDR2: SGHAT, FQNNGV. V lost 5 bases, J lost 5 bases, and 9 bases stayed unmatched. The CDR3, as DNA: TGTGCCAGCAGCATAGTTAGCGGGAGTCTAACCGGGGAGCTGTTTTTT. Amino acids: CASSIVSGSLTGELFF.

The chain employs TRBV5-1 and TRBJ2-3; TRBD2 agrees at 11 bases. This CDR3 spans 20 amino acids. Germline assignment: CDR1 SGHRS and CDR2 YFSETQ. V was pared by 0 bases and J by 0 bases, with 12 bases of the junction left unmatched. CDR3 in DNA: TGCGCCAGCAGCTTGGTCCCCGGGCTAGCGGGAGGCCCTAGCACAGATACGCAGTATTTT. It is translated as CASSLVPGLAGGPSTDTQYF. The entire variable domain, with the rest obtained from reference TRBV5-1 and TRBJ2-3, is as follows: KAGVTQTPRYLIKTRGQQVTLSCSPISGHRSVSWYQQTPGQGLQFLFEYFSETQRNKGNFPGRFSGRQFSNSRSEMNVSTLELGDSALYLCASSLVPGLAGGPSTDTQYFGPGTRLTVL.

The genes are TRBV2 and TRBJ2-7; 9 bases map to TRBD1. The trim removed 6 bases at V and 0 bases at J, leaving 3 bases unmatched. Germline loops: CDR1 SNHLY, CDR2 FYNNEI. The CDR3 covers 14 residues. Written as DNA, the CDR3 is TGTGCCAGCAGGGGACAGGGAGGCTCCTACGAGCAGTACTTC. Translation: CASRGQGGSYEQYF.

At least ten counts were recorded for this clone. This same CDR3 is encoded by further DNA sequences in the sample. This chain connects TRBV28 to TRBJ2-7; no clear D. There are 13 residues in the CDR3. V was cut by 4 bases and J by 2 bases, with 9 bases left in between. CDR1 is MDHEN and CDR2 is SYDVKM in the germline V gene. CDR3 loop: CASSSTAAYEQYF. The CDR3 DNA reads TGTGCCAGCAGTTCTACAGCCGCCTACGAGCAGTACTTC.